Listed below are T cell receptor beta chains from one sample, sequenced in a study of PD-1 blockade in classical Hodgkin lymphoma. The repertoire was sequenced with immunoSEQ multiplex PCR; TCRdb's copy has only in-frame clones and lacks some. The profile covers roughly 14,000 clones, with just over 85% appearing a single time and less than 1% taken by the ten largest. Source material: CD4+ T cells from blood. The receptors originated from a human donor with classical Hodgkin lymphoma. Each CDR3 is given without its conserved first and last residue. D genes are given only for firm matches. The size entry is marked missing in some rows and otherwise reads once, few, many or a size class.

v_gene	j_gene	abundance	d_gene	CDR3aa
TRBV7-2	TRBJ2-4	.	.	ASSLGGAGGNIQY
TRBV7-2	TRBJ2-7	.	TRBD2	ASSLRAGGLYEQY
TRBV19	TRBJ2-4	.	.	ASRGGQKNIQY
TRBV6-5	TRBJ2-3	.	TRBD1	ASSYSGQGKDTQY
TRBV7-2	TRBJ2-3	.	TRBD2	ASRIAGGRGDTQY
TRBV7-9	TRBJ2-3	.	.	ASSLVSGGTDTQY
TRBV7-2	TRBJ1-1	.	TRBD1	ASSLVAQGVDEAF
TRBV18	TRBJ2-4	once	.	ASSPWSPNLAKNIQY
TRBV13	TRBJ2-7	.	.	ASSGRTEPTQQY
TRBV6-1	TRBJ2-7	.	.	ASRGGGSSYEQY
TRBV7-9	TRBJ2-5	.	.	ASSPGLSQETQY
TRBV19	TRBJ2-7	.	.	ASSPTGGLQTSYEQY
TRBV5-1	TRBJ2-5	.	.	ASSLEAGGQGETQY
TRBV10-3	TRBJ1-1	.	.	AISDGQNTEAF
TRBV11-2	TRBJ2-3	.	.	ASTRPSSTDTQY
TRBV10-1	TRBJ2-1	.	TRBD2	ASRPRTSGESSYNEQF
TRBV20-1	TRBJ2-7	.	TRBD2	SASLAAQQY
TRBV7-2	TRBJ2-6	.	TRBD2	ASSFKGTTGANVLT
TRBV7-8	TRBJ2-5	.	.	ASSPRETQY
TRBV6-6	TRBJ2-7	.	.	ASSYPTASYEQY
TRBV30	TRBJ1-4	few	TRBD1	AWRGQGWEKLF